The 18 T cell receptor beta chains given below trace back to one sample, sequenced in a study of cytomegalovirus exposure and HLA in healthy donors. Repertoires were generated with immunoSEQ multiplex PCR, while TCRdb's copy carries only in-frame clones and drops some. The data show some 170,000 clones, approximately 89% seen once. Source material: PBMCs. The source of these receptors is a man younger than 40 in good health and CMV-seropositive.

This chain connects TRBV25-1 to TRBJ2-7; 7 bases align to TRBD1. Germline V gives CDR1 MGHDK, CDR2 SYGVNS. The J segment lost 5 bases and the V segment lost 3 bases, leaving 13 bases of the junction unmatched. CDR3 length equals 16 residues. The CDR3 reads CASSDWTGATRNEQYF. CDR3 in DNA: TGTGCCAGCAGTGACTGGACAGGAGCCACACGAAACGAGCAGTACTTC.

This chain connects TRBV6-5 to TRBJ2-7; D uncertain. Germline values: CDR1 MNHEY, CDR2 SVGAGI. This CDR3 spans 16 amino acids. V was cut by 0 bases and J by 2 bases, with 14 bases left in between. The CDR3 sequence: CASSYSLGPLPYEQYF. CDR3 DNA: TGTGCCAGCAGTTACTCCCTCGGGCCACTCCCCTACGAGCAGTACTTC.

The CDR3 sequence is CASSFTGPEDNEQFF. The CDR3 DNA reads as TGTGCCAGCAGTTTTACAGGTCCGGAGGACAATGAGCAGTTCTTC. This chain connects TRBV7-9 to TRBJ2-1; D is possibly TRBD1 or TRBD2 (5 bases each). The CDR3 has 15 amino acids. Germline CDR1 is SEHNR and CDR2 is FQNEAQ (reference sequence). V lost 6 bases and J lost 5, with 17 bases in between.

The gene calls are TRBV9 and TRBJ2-3; 12 bases are a match to TRBD2. The CDR3 contains 16 residues. Looked up from germline, CDR1 is SGDLS and CDR2 is YYNGEE. The junction had 6 bases not matched to a gene; V was cut back by 0 bases and J by 7 bases. CDR3 DNA sequence: TGTGCCAGCAGCGTAGTTTCTAGCGGGGGGGTTAATACGCAGTATTTT. This encodes CASSVVSSGGVNTQYF. Combining the CDR3 with reference TRBV9 and TRBJ2-3 gives the whole variable domain DSGVTQTPKHLITATGQRVTLRCSPRSGDLSVYWYQQSLDQGLQFLIQYYNGEERAKGNILERFSAQQFPDLHSELNLSSLELGDSALYFCASSVVSSGGVNTQYFGPGTRLTVL.

The genes are TRBV7-2 and TRBJ2-7; weak D call: TRBD1 (5 bases). Germline CDR1 SGHTA, CDR2 FQGNSA. This CDR3 is 14 amino acids long. V lost 5 bases and J lost 6, with 17 bases in between. The chain's CDR3 is CASSAPGRGSEQYF. CDR3 sequence (DNA): TGTGCCAGCAGCGCCCCAGGAAGGGGATCCGAGCAGTACTTC.

To note about this clone: At one end, the junction sequence differs from germline, possibly due to a read error. The rearrangement uses TRBV28 and TRBJ2-5, with 11 nucleotides matching TRBD2. The CDR3 extends over 17 amino acids. Per the germline V gene, CDR1 is MDHEN and CDR2 is SYDVKM. DNA of the CDR3: TGTGCCAGCAGCGCTATACCCGGGACTAGCGGCCAACAGACCCAGTACTTC. Translating it yields CASSAIPGTSGQQTQYF.

The V call is TRBV11-2, the J call TRBJ1-1; TRBD1 matches 8 bases. Trimming cost V 5 bases and J 3 bases; bases outside gene matches: 11. CDR3 length: 16 amino acids. Per germline, CDR1 SGHAT and CDR2 FQNNGV. This CDR3 reads CASSPSGTGRDTEAFF. The CDR3 DNA follows: TGTGCCAGCAGCCCTAGCGGGACAGGTAGGGACACTGAAGCTTTCTTT.

This chain joins TRBV6-5 and TRBJ1-1, with D tentatively TRBD1 (5 bases). The CDR3 spans 14 residues. V was clipped by 4 bases and J by 11 bases, with 20 bases between them. Per the germline V gene, CDR1 is MNHEY and CDR2 is SVGAGI. CDR3 coding DNA: TGTGCCAGCAGTTCTGGTGGCAGGGATGGAGGGGCTTTCTTT. Protein sequence: CASSSGGRDGGAFF.

This chain uses TRBV20-1 with TRBJ2-5; D remains unclear. Germline CDR1 reads DFQATT; CDR2 reads SNEGSKA (reference sequence). The CDR3 runs 11 residues. V lost 8 bases to trimming and J lost 2 bases, with 9 bases between them. The CDR3 protein is CSPQHQETQYF. As DNA, the CDR3 is TGCAGTCCCCAACATCAAGAGACCCAGTACTTC.

The V and J genes are TRBV2 and TRBJ2-3; unclear D gene. This CDR3 contains 12 residues. Germline V gene lookup returns CDR1 SNHLY and CDR2 FYNNEI. V lost 10 bases to trimming and J lost 0 bases, with 8 bases between them. CDR3 sequence (DNA): TGTGCCACCCAAGTTAGCACAGATACGCAGTATTTT. Translating gives CATQVSTDTQYF.

The V gene is TRBV7-8, the J gene TRBJ2-7; TRBD1 agrees at 7 bases. The J segment lost 0 bases and the V segment lost 5 bases, leaving 7 bases of the junction unmatched. CDR1 SGHVS and CDR2 FQNEAQ come from the germline V gene. The CDR3 has 15 amino acids. CDR3 sequence (DNA): TGTGCCAGCAGCACCCCACAGGGGATCTCCTACGAGCAGTACTTC. This sequence encodes CASSTPQGISYEQYF.

This chain joins TRBV5-1 and TRBJ2-7; 9 nucleotides align to TRBD1. V shed 3 bases, J shed 1 base, and the junction held 20 bases outside the gene matches. Per the germline V gene, CDR1 is SGHRS and CDR2 is YFSETQ. This CDR3 has 20 residues. The CDR3 sequence is CASSYKQGQGRVPYSYEQYF. The CDR3 region has the DNA TGCGCCAGCAGCTACAAACAAGGACAGGGGCGCGTCCCTTATTCCTACGAGCAGTACTTC.

The chain couples TRBV29-1 to TRBJ1-4; D is perhaps TRBD1 (5 bases). The ends were cut back, 7 bases at V and 5 bases at J, with 14 bases in the middle. Per the germline V gene, CDR1 is SQVTM and CDR2 is ANQGSEA. The CDR3 sequence is 13 residues long. CDR3 in DNA: TGCAGCGGCCGGGACGGCGGGAATGAAAAACTGTTTTTT. It is translated as CSGRDGGNEKLFF.

The rearrangement uses TRBV6-1 and TRBJ2-4; possibly TRBD2 for D (7 bases). There are 21 residues in the CDR3. The V gene lost 1 base and the J gene lost 3 bases, with 28 bases spanning the gap. Germline loops: CDR1 MNHNS, CDR2 SASEGT. CDR3 amino acids: CASSEEWGGGLVGRVKNIQYF. In nucleotides, the CDR3 is TGTGCCAGCAGTGAAGAATGGGGGGGCGGATTGGTGGGTCGGGTCAAAAACATTCAGTACTTC.

The J gene is TRBJ2-2, the V gene TRBV5-1; tentative D call: TRBD2 (6 bases). Germline CDR1 SGHRS, CDR2 YFSETQ. The ends were cut back, 5 bases at V and 2 bases at J, with 16 bases in the middle. The CDR3 runs to 16 residues. The CDR3 bases are TGCGCCAGCAGGCATGGGCCGGGAGTAAACACCGGGGAGCTGTTTTTT. This encodes CASRHGPGVNTGELFF.

The gene calls are TRBV30 and TRBJ2-3, with D possibly matching TRBD2 (6 bases). In germline, CDR1 is GTSNPN, CDR2 SVGIG (reference sequence). Deletions cut 3 bases from V and 2 bases from J, with 12 bases between. The CDR3 is 14 residues long. The CDR3 here is CAWSGGGVTDTQYF. The CDR3 DNA follows: TGTGCCTGGAGCGGCGGAGGGGTCACAGATACGCAGTATTTT.

V and J are TRBV4-2 and TRBJ1-3; TRBD1 might be the D (5 bases). The germline V and J ends were trimmed by 0 bases and 1 base, with 22 bases remaining between them. Germline V gene lookup returns CDR1 LGHNA and CDR2 YNFKEQ. The CDR3 is made up of 20 amino acids. The CDR3 region has the DNA TGTGCCAGCAGCCAAGATTTAGGGGACTCCAGAGTACTTTCTGGAAACACCATATATTTT. This codes for CASSQDLGDSRVLSGNTIYF.

This chain links TRBV20-1 with TRBJ2-7, with 10 bases that match TRBD2. Germline V gene data show CDR1 as DFQATT and CDR2 as SNEGSKA (reference sequence). CDR3 size: 11 residues. The trim removed 6 bases at V and 10 bases at J, leaving 6 bases unmatched. The CDR3 sequence is CSALAGADQYF. The CDR3 nucleotides read TGCAGTGCCCTAGCGGGGGCCGATCAGTACTTC.